The clone carrying this T cell receptor beta chain came up many times. TCR beta CDR3 region amplification was performed from RNA transcripts. The HTBI primer set drove a first-round RT-PCR of the TCR CDR3. One entry per CDR3 protein results from TCRdb running MiXCR on the multiplex PCR reads. The sample holds more than 350,000 distinct CDR3 sequences, roughly 15% seen once. This entry comes from a study of T cells in Graves' hyperthyroidism and ophthalmopathy. The V and J ends lost 2 bases and 5 bases respectively, with 6 bases between them. Looked up from germline, CDR1 is LGHDT and CDR2 is YNNKEL (reference sequence). The CDR3 loop spans 12 amino acids.

The TCR comes from a woman aged 60-75 years with Graves' ophthalmopathy. The sample comprised blood. The chain joins TRBV3-1 to TRBJ1-2; D unresolved. DNA for the CDR3: TGTGCCAGCAGCCAATTGGGATATGGCTACACCTTC. Translated: CASSQLGYGYTF.